This TCR beta chain originates from a study of cytomegalovirus exposure and HLA in healthy donors. Study-wide findings and caveats: What TCR beta sequences reportedly achieved was accurate prediction of HLA-A and HLA-B alleles in most subjects. Reportedly, cytomegalovirus status was diagnosed with high sensitivity and specificity. Being productive about 87% or about 30% of the time was typical of most TCR beta V segments in an earlier analysis.

A remark on this clone: Its matching antigen is unknown.

The CDR3 is 14 amino acids. The V end lost 4 bases, the J end lost 7 bases, and 17 bases lay between the germline ends. Germline V CDR1 and CDR2: SGHDN, FVKESK. The primer mix had 60 Vbeta and 13 Jbeta primers. Generated by immunoSEQ multiplex PCR, the TCRdb table keeps only in-frame clones and is missing some. Of tens of thousands of clones listed, about four fifths are singletons. Input material: PBMCs. J is TRBJ2-7 and V is TRBV14; a weak D match, TRBD2 (6 bases). The receptor was derived from a man aged 45-60 years in good health and CMV-seronegative. CDR3 nucleotides: TGTGCCAGCAGCCTCCCGGGGAGGTTTCGGGAGCAGTACTTC. It encodes CASSLPGRFREQYF.